This entry lists 6 T cell receptor beta chains sequenced from one sample in a study of blood T cell repertoires in COVID-19. Measured with immunoSEQ multiplex PCR; TCRdb has only the in-frame clones, and not every one. The sample shows about 150,000 clones, about 87% of them seen only once. The sequenced material came from peripheral blood. The origin of the receptors is a woman aged 45 to 65 with active or convalescent COVID-19.

The gene calls are TRBV7-3 and TRBJ2-2; D might be TRBD1 (6 bases). The V end lost 6 bases, the J end lost 7 bases, and 15 bases lay between the germline ends. Germline V CDR1 and CDR2: SGHTA, FQGTGA. CDR3 size: 14 residues. The CDR3 reads CASSLTGNGGELFF. DNA for the CDR3: TGTGCCAGCAGTCTAACAGGGAACGGCGGGGAGCTGTTTTTT.

A few counts support this clone. The gene calls are TRBV27 and TRBJ2-7; 8 nucleotides agree with TRBD2. Trimming took 5 bases from V and 5 from J; bases not matched to a gene: 8. Per germline, CDR1 MNHEY and CDR2 SMNVEV (reference sequence). This CDR3 has 14 amino acids. Here the CDR3 DNA reads TGTGCCAGCAGTCCAACCAGCGGGAGAAACGAGCAGTACTTC. Its translation is CASSPTSGRNEQYF.

The rearrangement links TRBV4-1 to TRBJ1-1; unclear D gene. Germline V gene sequence: CDR1 MGHRA, CDR2 YSYEKL. Trimming pared 0 bases from V and 1 base from J, leaving 6 bases between. The CDR3 extends over 14 amino acids. The CDR3 reads CASSQENKNTEAFF. The DNA for the CDR3 is TGCGCCAGCAGCCAAGAGAACAAGAACACTGAAGCTTTCTTT.

This chain connects TRBV4-3 to TRBJ1-4, with 8 bases that match TRBD1. The CDR3 is 16 amino acids. Unmatched junction bases numbered 8, after V lost 1 base and J lost 7 bases. The germline gives CDR1 LGHNA, CDR2 YSLEER. The CDR3 bases are TGCGCCAGCAGCCAAGGGAATCCAGGGGGCGGTGAAAAACTGTTTTTT. Amino acid sequence: CASSQGNPGGGEKLFF.

The V gene is TRBV30, the J gene TRBJ1-2, with 9 bases fitting TRBD1. There are 14 residues in the CDR3. From germline, CDR1 is GTSNPN and CDR2 SVGIG (reference sequence). Trimming cost V 4 bases and J 5 bases; bases outside gene matches: 8. CDR3 coding DNA: TGTGCCTGGATCCGGGACAGGGCCCTATATGGCTACACCTTC. It is translated as CAWIRDRALYGYTF. The variable domain in full, with the rest retrieved from reference TRBV30 and TRBJ1-2, is SQTIHQWPATLVQPVGSPLSLECTVEGTSNPNLYWYRQAAGRGLQLLFYSVGIGQISSEVPQNLSASRPQDRQFILSSKKLLLSDSGFYLCAWIRDRALYGYTFGSGTRLTVV.

This clone was detected only a few times. This chain joins TRBV11-2 and TRBJ2-2; tentative D call: TRBD1 (6 bases). V lost 6 bases and J lost 6, with 11 bases in between. The CDR3 sequence is 13 residues long. Germline lookup yields CDR1 SGHAT and CDR2 FQNNGV. The DNA of the CDR3 is TGTGCCAGCAGTGCTGGGGGCGCCGGGGAGCTGTTTTTT. Translation: CASSAGGAGELFF. The full variable domain, in which reference TRBV11-2 and TRBJ2-2 provide the parts outside the CDR3, is EAGVAQSPRYKIIEKRQSVAFWCNPISGHATLYWYQQILGQGPKLLIQFQNNGVVDDSQLPKDRFSAERLKGVDSTLKIQPAKLEDSAVYLCASSAGGAGELFFGEGSRLTVL.